Following are 7 T cell receptor beta chains from one sample sequenced in a study of Ad26.COV2.S vaccination and SARS-CoV-2 variants. Data came from immunoSEQ multiplex PCR; TCRdb stores just in-frame clones and leaves some out. The sample lists 380,000 or so clones, more than 85% seen once, with approximately 5% in the top ten. The treatment here: 15 to 20 received Ad26.COV2.S at low or high dose, single or two shots; 5 received placebo; per-sample allocation not given. Day 63 following the first vaccine or placebo injection was when the samples were taken. Specimen: peripheral blood, collected in a trial of Ad26.COV2.S vaccine versus placebo. Source of these receptors: a person between 18 and 59 years old who received the Ad26.COV2.S COVID-19 vaccine or a placebo.

This clone was observed once. This chain joins TRBV7-9 and TRBJ2-3; D gene uncertain. Germline V gene data show CDR1 as SEHNR and CDR2 as FQNEAQ (reference sequence). This CDR3 comprises 13 residues. Trimming took off 5 bases at V and 1 base at J, with 7 bases between the two ends. The CDR3 DNA reads as TGTGCCAGCAGCCTCCTGCGCACAGATACGCAGTATTTT. This translates into CASSLLRTDTQYF.

The chain's CDR3 is CASSQETGGGREQYF. DNA of the CDR3: TGTGCCAGCAGCCAAGAAACGGGAGGAGGGCGCGAGCAGTACTTC. V and J are TRBV3-1 (or the pseudogene TRBV3-2) and TRBJ2-7, with 7 bases matching TRBD2. CDR3 length: 15 amino acids. Germline CDR1 LGHDT, CDR2 YNNKEL (reference sequence). V was pared by 0 bases and J by 6 bases, with 8 bases of the junction left unmatched.

V is TRBV5-1 and J is TRBJ1-2; no clear D. Trimming pared 0 bases from V and 4 bases from J, leaving 13 bases between. The V gene's germline CDR1 is SGHRS and CDR2 YFSETQ. CDR3 length equals 15 residues. The DNA of the CDR3 is TGCGCCAGCAGCTTGGGGACCCGACAAATCTATGGCTACACCTTC. Translated, it gives CASSLGTRQIYGYTF.

The chain employs TRBV13 and TRBJ2-7, with D hard to call. Germline-derived CDR1 and CDR2 are PRHDT and FYEKMQ (reference sequence). V gave up 3 bases and J gave up 7 bases, with 25 bases separating them. The CDR3 covers 17 residues. The CDR3 loop reads CASSLGLRASSRDEQYF. The CDR3 DNA follows: TGTGCCAGCAGCTTGGGGTTGCGCGCGAGTTCCCGCGATGAGCAGTACTTC.

The chain is built from TRBV7-2 and TRBJ1-2, with no clear D. Trimming removed 11 bases at V and 4 bases at J, with 20 bases between. Germline values: CDR1 SGHTA, CDR2 FQGNSA. The CDR3 contains 14 residues. The DNA for the CDR3 is TGTGCCGGCACCGACCCCCCGTTTAGCTATGGCTACACCTTC. It is translated as CAGTDPPFSYGYTF.

The table lists this clone with a few counts. V usage is TRBV7-6 and J usage is TRBJ1-1, with a weak D call TRBD1 (5 bases). CDR1 is SGHVS and CDR2 is FNYEAQ in the germline V gene. V lost 3 bases and J 4 bases, leaving 18 bases between the germline ends. The length of the CDR3 is 16 residues. CDR3 region: CASSFLQGGLGTEAFF. CDR3 nucleotides: TGTGCCAGCAGCTTTCTCCAGGGAGGCCTCGGCACTGAAGCTTTCTTT.

The chain recombines TRBV12-3 or TRBV12-4 with TRBJ1-1, with a tentative D call TRBD1 (5 bases). The CDR3 runs 13 residues. V was trimmed by 8 bases and J by 4 bases, leaving 14 bases between them. The CDR3 spells CASLAQGFTEAFF. CDR3 coding DNA: TGTGCCAGCTTGGCCCAGGGTTTCACTGAAGCTTTCTTT.